Given below is one TCR beta chain in context. Its antigen is not known. The sample's time point: patch test 1, 2 weeks after DPC sensitization. Indicated treatment: therapeutic diphenylcyclopropenone sensitization with weekly scalp DPC. The source of the sample is a study of human T cells and chemical hapten exposure. Across the study: Small differences in pooled library volume mainly drove the variation in TCR yields per sample.

Via MiXCR, TCRdb re-called the RACE reads, giving one row per CDR3 protein. This table holds around 300,000 distinct CDR3 sequences, about 7% found once. Study results and limitations: Alopecia affecting every donor means their immune response may not match healthy people's.

V was pared by 7 bases and J by 3 bases, with 21 bases of the junction left unmatched. This CDR3 contains 18 residues. Germline V gives CDR1 MNHNS, CDR2 SASEGT. The chain joins TRBV6-1 to TRBJ2-7, with 7 bases lining up with TRBD2. This TCR was sampled from a woman younger than 35 with alopecia areata. Some clones in this sample may be carry-over from other donors' samples. Sample: whole blood, taken in connection with sensitization to the hapten diphenylcyclopropenone (DPC). The CDR3 DNA sequence: TGTGCCAGCACATCCCTGGGGGGGACCGCTACATCACTCTACGAGCAGTACTTC. Amino acid sequence: CASTSLGGTATSLYEQYF.